This paragraph reports one TCR beta chain. Its antigen is as yet unknown. The authors reverse transcribed all of the isolated RNA, so sequencing captured expressed TCRB transcripts. Measured with immunoSEQ multiplex PCR; TCRdb has only the in-frame clones, and not every one. The table has about 170,000 clones, around 7.8% seen once. This sample is part of a study of beta chain features in type 1 diabetes. Background on the study: Cell yields, gender and age were similar in healthy donors and patients.

After removal of 5 bases from V and 3 bases from J, the junction contained 4 bases not matched to a gene. The CDR3 consists of 14 residues. CDR1 is MNHNS, CDR2 SASEGT, per germline. Sorting gave populations that all exceeded 98% purity. Broader study findings: Insertions were fewer and deletions more numerous at VDJ junctions in type 1 diabetes patients. Significant though moderate, a shortening of TCRB CDR3s appeared in all four CD4+ subsets of Type 1 diabetes patients. Among patients, naive, central memory and Treg TCRB repertoires appeared more similar than among healthy donors.

The source is a woman aged 40 to 50 with type 1 diabetes. J is TRBJ1-5 and V is TRBV6-1, with 7 bases matching TRBD1. The sequenced sample was central memory CD4+ T cells from blood. CDR3 coding DNA: TGTGCCAGCAGTCACGACAGGGTCAATCAGCCCCAGCATTTT. Translating it yields CASSHDRVNQPQHF.